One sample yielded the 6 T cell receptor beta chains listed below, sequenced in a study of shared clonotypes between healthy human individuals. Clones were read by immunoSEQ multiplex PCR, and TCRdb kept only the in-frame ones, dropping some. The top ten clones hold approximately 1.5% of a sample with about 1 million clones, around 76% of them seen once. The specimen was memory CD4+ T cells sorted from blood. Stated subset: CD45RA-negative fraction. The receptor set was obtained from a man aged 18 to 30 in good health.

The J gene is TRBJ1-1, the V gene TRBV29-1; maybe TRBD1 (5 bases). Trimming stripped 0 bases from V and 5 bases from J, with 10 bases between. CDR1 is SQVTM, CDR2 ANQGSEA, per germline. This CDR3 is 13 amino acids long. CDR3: CSVEDWGITEAFF. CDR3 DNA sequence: TGCAGCGTTGAAGATTGGGGGATTACTGAAGCTTTCTTT. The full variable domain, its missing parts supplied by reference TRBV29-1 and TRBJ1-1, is SAVISQKPSRDICQRGTSLTIQCQVDSQVTMMFWYRQQPGQSLTLIATANQGSEATYESGFVIDKFPISRPNLTFSTLTVSNMSPEDSSIYLCSVEDWGITEAFFGQGTRLTVV.

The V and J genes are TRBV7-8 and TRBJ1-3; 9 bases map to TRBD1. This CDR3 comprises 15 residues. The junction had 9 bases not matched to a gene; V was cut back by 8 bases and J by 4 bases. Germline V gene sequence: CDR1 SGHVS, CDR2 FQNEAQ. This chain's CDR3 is CASGLTGGAGNTIYF. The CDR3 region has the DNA TGTGCCAGCGGATTAACAGGGGGCGCCGGAAACACCATATATTTT.

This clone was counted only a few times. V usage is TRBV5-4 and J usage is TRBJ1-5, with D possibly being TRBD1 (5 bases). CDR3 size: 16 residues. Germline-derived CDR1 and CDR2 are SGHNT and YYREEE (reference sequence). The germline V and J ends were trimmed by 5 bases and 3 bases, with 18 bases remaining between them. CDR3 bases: TGTGCCAGCAGTCTGGCCGGGGCAGGTCCCAATCAGCCCCAGCATTTT. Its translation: CASSLAGAGPNQPQHF.

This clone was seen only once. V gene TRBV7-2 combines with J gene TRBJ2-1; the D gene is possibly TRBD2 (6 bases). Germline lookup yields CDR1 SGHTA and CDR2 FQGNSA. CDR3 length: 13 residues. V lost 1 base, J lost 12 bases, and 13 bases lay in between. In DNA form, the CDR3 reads TGTGCCAGCAGCTTAGTCCCGGACGGGGGGCAGTTCTTC. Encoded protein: CASSLVPDGGQFF.

The CDR3 protein is CASSFYGSTYEQYF. The CDR3, as DNA: TGTGCCAGCAGCTTTTATGGCAGCACCTACGAGCAGTACTTC. The V and J genes are TRBV5-4 and TRBJ2-7; no reliable D call. The V and J ends lost 2 bases and 2 bases respectively, with 11 bases between them. The germline gives CDR1 SGHNT, CDR2 YYREEE (reference sequence). The CDR3 runs 14 residues.

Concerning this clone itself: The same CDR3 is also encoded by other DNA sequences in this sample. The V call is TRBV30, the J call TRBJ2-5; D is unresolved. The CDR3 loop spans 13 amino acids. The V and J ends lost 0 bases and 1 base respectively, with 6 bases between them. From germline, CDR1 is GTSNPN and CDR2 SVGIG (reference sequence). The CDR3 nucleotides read TGTGCCTGGAGTGTGGGGTTCCAAGAGACCCAGTACTTC. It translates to CAWSVGFQETQYF.